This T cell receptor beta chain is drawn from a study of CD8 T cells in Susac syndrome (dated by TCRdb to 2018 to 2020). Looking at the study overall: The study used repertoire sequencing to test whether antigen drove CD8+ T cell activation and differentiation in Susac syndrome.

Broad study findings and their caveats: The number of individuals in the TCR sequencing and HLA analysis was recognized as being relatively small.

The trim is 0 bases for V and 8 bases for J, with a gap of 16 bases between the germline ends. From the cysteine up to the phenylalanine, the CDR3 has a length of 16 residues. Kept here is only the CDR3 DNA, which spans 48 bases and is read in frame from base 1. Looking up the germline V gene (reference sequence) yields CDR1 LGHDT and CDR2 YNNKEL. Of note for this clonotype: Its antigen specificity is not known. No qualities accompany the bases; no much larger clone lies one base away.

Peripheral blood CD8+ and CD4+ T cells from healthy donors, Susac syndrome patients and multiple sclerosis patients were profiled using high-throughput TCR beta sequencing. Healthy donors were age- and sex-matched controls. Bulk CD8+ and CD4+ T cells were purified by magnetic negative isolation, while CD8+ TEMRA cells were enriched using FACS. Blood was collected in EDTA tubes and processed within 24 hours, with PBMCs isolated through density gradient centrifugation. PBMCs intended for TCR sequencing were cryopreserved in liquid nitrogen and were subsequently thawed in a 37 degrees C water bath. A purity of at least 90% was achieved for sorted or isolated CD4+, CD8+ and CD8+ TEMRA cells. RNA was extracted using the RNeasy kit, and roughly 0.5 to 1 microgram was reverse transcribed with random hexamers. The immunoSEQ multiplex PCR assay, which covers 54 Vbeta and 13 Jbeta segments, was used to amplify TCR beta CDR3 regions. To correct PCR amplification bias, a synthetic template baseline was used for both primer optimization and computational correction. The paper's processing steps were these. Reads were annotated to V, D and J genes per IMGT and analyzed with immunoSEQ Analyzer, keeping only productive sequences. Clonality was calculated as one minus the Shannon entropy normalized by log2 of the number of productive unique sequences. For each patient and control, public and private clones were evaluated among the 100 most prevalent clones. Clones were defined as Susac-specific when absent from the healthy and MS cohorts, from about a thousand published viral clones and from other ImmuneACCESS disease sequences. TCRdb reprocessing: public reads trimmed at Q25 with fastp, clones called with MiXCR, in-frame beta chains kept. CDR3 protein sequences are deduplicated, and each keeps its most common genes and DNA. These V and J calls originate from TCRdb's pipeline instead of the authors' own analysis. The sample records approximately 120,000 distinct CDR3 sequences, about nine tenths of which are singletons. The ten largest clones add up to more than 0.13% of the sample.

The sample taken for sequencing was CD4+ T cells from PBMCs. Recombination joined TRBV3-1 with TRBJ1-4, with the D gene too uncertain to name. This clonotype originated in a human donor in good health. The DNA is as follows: TGTGCCAGCAGCCAAGAAAAATCCTGGATTGACGAAAAACTGTTTTTT. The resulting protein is CASSQEKSWIDEKLFF.